The 27 T cell receptor beta chains below come from one sample, sequenced in a study of shared T cell receptors in the human thymus. Some clones are missing from TCRdb's copy, which holds only in-frame ones; the method was immunoSEQ multiplex PCR. Of more than 550,000 clones listed, around 87% are singletons. The sample also formed part of further work on human thymus T cells.

The sequenced material came from thymocytes. These receptors all come from a boy under three years old with a congenital heart defect.

The chain recombines TRBV28 with TRBJ2-2; 8 positions agree with TRBD2. This CDR3 contains 17 residues. The V segment lost 3 bases and the J segment 5 bases; nucleotides outside the gene matches: 11. CDR1 MDHEN and CDR2 SYDVKM come from the germline V gene. DNA for the CDR3: TGTGCCAGCAGTTTTCCCCTTCTGAGCGGGAGTACCGGGGAGCTGTTTTTT. Its translation: CASSFPLLSGSTGELFF. The whole variable domain, remainder taken from reference TRBV28 and TRBJ2-2, is DVKVTQSSRYLVKRTGEKVFLECVQDMDHENMFWYRQDPGLGLRLIYFSYDVKMKEKGDIPEGYSVSREKKERFSLILESASTNQTSMYLCASSFPLLSGSTGELFFGEGSRLTVL.

V gene TRBV10-2 combines with J gene TRBJ2-1, with 7 bases lining up with TRBD2. This CDR3 comprises 15 residues. V shed 2 bases, J shed 2 bases, and the junction held 3 bases outside the gene matches. Germline CDR1 is WSHSY and CDR2 is SAAADI. Written as DNA, the CDR3 is TGCGCCAGCAGTGAGGGCGGGAGTCCCTACAATGAGCAGTTCTTC. Protein product: CASSEGGSPYNEQFF.

J is TRBJ2-5 and V is TRBV4-1, with 10 bases matching TRBD2. Germline V gene data show CDR1 as MGHRA and CDR2 as YSYEKL. The CDR3 covers 17 residues. V lost 0 bases to trimming and J lost 5 bases; unmatched junction nucleotides: 9. The CDR3 nucleotides are TGCGCCAGCAGCCAAGATTCAAGCGGGGGGGCAGGGGAGACCCAGTACTTC. Residues: CASSQDSSGGAGETQYF.

The V call is TRBV28, the J call TRBJ1-2, with 7 positions matching TRBD1. CDR1 is MDHEN and CDR2 is SYDVKM in the germline V gene. V was clipped by 7 bases and J by 8 bases; unmatched bases: 7. This CDR3 region has 12 residues. The CDR3 sequence is CASIDRAGGYTF. The CDR3 nucleotides are TGTGCCAGCATAGACAGGGCTGGGGGCTACACCTTC.

This chain's CDR3 is CASSQMTSGRDSVIMGANTGELFF. CDR3 DNA sequence: TGTGCCAGCAGCCAGATGACTAGCGGGAGAGACAGTGTGATAATGGGCGCGAACACCGGGGAGCTGTTTTTT. The chain couples TRBV4-2 to TRBJ2-2; TRBD2 matches at 12 bases. The V gene's germline CDR1 is LGHNA and CDR2 YNFKEQ. After removal of 3 bases from V and 0 bases from J, the junction contained 23 bases not matched to a gene. This CDR3 contains 24 residues.

The chain couples TRBV5-1 to TRBJ2-1; 13 bases fit TRBD2. The CDR3 extends over 16 amino acids. Germline V gene lookup returns CDR1 SGHRS and CDR2 YFSETQ. Trimming at V came to 6 bases and at J to 6 bases, leaving 9 bases not matched to a gene. The CDR3: CASTGPLAGGPNEQFF. Written as DNA, the CDR3 is TGCGCCAGCACCGGACCACTAGCGGGGGGGCCCAATGAGCAGTTCTTC.

J is TRBJ2-5 and V is TRBV28; 8 bases are a match to TRBD1. V shed 4 bases and J 5 bases; nucleotides not matched to a gene: 9. The germline V gene encodes CDR1 MDHEN and CDR2 SYDVKM. This CDR3 spans 15 amino acids. The CDR3, as DNA: TGTGCCAGCAGTTCCGTCAGGGGGCATCGGGAGACCCAGTACTTC. Amino acid sequence: CASSSVRGHRETQYF. The complete variable domain, with remaining parts taken from reference TRBV28 and TRBJ2-5, reads DVKVTQSSRYLVKRTGEKVFLECVQDMDHENMFWYRQDPGLGLRLIYFSYDVKMKEKGDIPEGYSVSREKKERFSLILESASTNQTSMYLCASSSVRGHRETQYFGPGTRLLVL.

This clone was counted only a few times. The chain employs TRBV28 and TRBJ1-3, with D maybe TRBD1 (5 bases). Between the trimmed V and J ends, which lost 7 bases and 0 bases, there was a span of 13 bases. The CDR3 is 15 amino acids. In germline, CDR1 is MDHEN, CDR2 SYDVKM. The CDR3 loop is CASTKTVVSGNTIYF. The CDR3 DNA reads TGTGCCAGCACCAAGACAGTTGTCTCTGGAAACACCATATATTTT. Combining the CDR3 with reference TRBV28 and TRBJ1-3 gives the whole variable domain DVKVTQSSRYLVKRTGEKVFLECVQDMDHENMFWYRQDPGLGLRLIYFSYDVKMKEKGDIPEGYSVSREKKERFSLILESASTNQTSMYLCASTKTVVSGNTIYFGEGSWLTVV.

The chain links TRBV10-1 to TRBJ2-1, with 9 bases that match TRBD2. Losses at the gene ends were 0 bases for V and 6 bases for J; bases not matched to a gene: 6. CDR3 length: 16 amino acids. Germline V gives CDR1 WNHNN, CDR2 SYGVQD (reference sequence). DNA for the CDR3: TGCGCCAGCAGTGAGTCGTCCCTAGCGGGATGCAATGAGCAGTTCTTC. This sequence encodes CASSESSLAGCNEQFF.

The chain joins TRBV28 to TRBJ2-3, with a possible D match to TRBD2 (8 bases). This CDR3 is 16 amino acids long. Deletions cut 4 bases from V and 6 bases from J, with 20 bases between. From germline, CDR1 is MDHEN and CDR2 SYDVKM. The CDR3 sequence is CASSYPLAVDRDTQYF. CDR3 bases: TGTGCCAGCAGTTATCCACTAGCGGTGGACAGGGATACGCAGTATTTT.

The rearrangement links TRBV6-5 to TRBJ2-1; TRBD1 aligns across 9 bases. V was pared by 4 bases and J by 5 bases, with 9 bases of the junction left unmatched. Per germline, CDR1 MNHEY and CDR2 SVGAGI. This CDR3 is built from 16 residues. CDR3 in DNA: TGTGCCAGCAGTTTTTCCGGGACAGGGCCGCACAATGAGCAGTTCTTC. Its protein product is CASSFSGTGPHNEQFF.

J is TRBJ2-7 and V is TRBV7-2, with a weak D call TRBD1 (6 bases). The CDR3 has 13 residues. The ends were cut back, 3 bases at V and 4 bases at J, with 10 bases in the middle. Germline V gene sequence: CDR1 SGHTA, CDR2 FQGNSA. This chain's CDR3 is CASSFSQGYEQYF. CDR3 sequence (DNA): TGTGCCAGCAGCTTTTCCCAGGGGTACGAGCAGTACTTC.

This clone was seen only once. V gene TRBV4-1 combines with J gene TRBJ2-7; TRBD1 matches 8 bases. The germline gives CDR1 MGHRA, CDR2 YSYEKL. This CDR3 contains 14 residues. V trimming: 0 bases; J trimming: 6 bases; junction bases outside the gene matches: 4. CDR3 sequence (DNA): TGCGCCAGCAGCCAAGACAGGACAGGGCCCGAGCAGTACTTC. Residues: CASSQDRTGPEQYF.

This chain connects TRBV30 to TRBJ2-7; D is possibly TRBD2 (6 bases). V gave up 2 bases and J gave up 2 bases, with 25 bases separating them. From germline, CDR1 is GTSNPN and CDR2 SVGIG (reference sequence). CDR3 length equals 18 residues. The CDR3 DNA sequence: TGTGCCTGGAGTTTCTCCGTTCGGGGGACCGAGCTACCCTACGAGCAGTACTTC. Encoded protein: CAWSFSVRGTELPYEQYF.

This chain connects TRBV27 to TRBJ2-3; no clear D gene. CDR1 and CDR2 (germline): MNHEY, SMNVEV (reference sequence). The CDR3 has 17 residues. The V and J ends lost 0 bases and 2 bases respectively, with 15 bases between them. The CDR3 DNA is TGTGCCAGCAGTTTATCCGGCCAGGTCCCCCCCACAGATACGCAGTATTTT. This encodes CASSLSGQVPPTDTQYF.

V is TRBV29-1 and J is TRBJ2-1, with 9 positions matching TRBD1. There are 14 residues in the CDR3. From germline, CDR1 is SQVTM and CDR2 ANQGSEA. Trimming took 7 bases from V and 3 from J; bases not matched to a gene: 7. Here the CDR3 DNA reads TGCAGCGGCAGACAGGGGGAAGGCTACAATGAGCAGTTCTTC. Protein sequence: CSGRQGEGYNEQFF.

J is TRBJ1-1 and V is TRBV30; D perhaps matches TRBD1 (5 bases). The germline gives CDR1 GTSNPN, CDR2 SVGIG (reference sequence). The CDR3 has 17 amino acids. V was cut by 0 bases and J by 1 base, with 18 bases left in between. CDR3 nucleotides: TGTGCCTGGAGTGTATGTGTCACGGGGGTTTCGAACACTGAAGCTTTCTTT. Translating it yields CAWSVCVTGVSNTEAFF.

The rearrangement links TRBV10-1 to TRBJ2-3; 9 bases map to TRBD2. Germline trimming cut 0 bases from V and 2 bases from J; bases unmatched to any gene: 9. CDR1 is WNHNN, CDR2 SYGVQD, per germline (reference sequence). The CDR3 has 18 amino acids. The CDR3 sequence is CASSESASGTITTDTQYF. The CDR3 nucleotides are TGCGCCAGCAGTGAGTCGGCTAGCGGGACGATAACCACAGATACGCAGTATTTT.

The gene calls are TRBV27 and TRBJ2-1, with 9 positions matching TRBD2. The germline CDR1 and CDR2 sequences are MNHEY and SMNVEV (reference sequence). The CDR3 sequence is 16 residues long. The junction had 7 bases not matched to a gene; V was cut back by 4 bases and J by 3 bases. The CDR3 region is CASSSLSSGNYNEQFF. The CDR3 coding sequence is TGTGCCAGCAGTTCTCTTTCTAGCGGGAACTACAATGAGCAGTTCTTC.

This clone has only a few counts. J is TRBJ2-3 and V is TRBV30; 10 bases map to TRBD2. There are 17 residues in the CDR3. Germline CDR1 GTSNPN, CDR2 SVGIG (reference sequence). Losses at the gene ends were 0 bases for V and 6 bases for J; bases not matched to a gene: 12. CDR3 protein: CAWSVRFETSGYDTQYF. The DNA of the CDR3 is TGTGCCTGGAGTGTAAGATTCGAGACTAGCGGGTACGATACGCAGTATTTT. The whole variable domain, remainder taken from reference TRBV30 and TRBJ2-3, is SQTIHQWPATLVQPVGSPLSLECTVEGTSNPNLYWYRQAAGRGLQLLFYSVGIGQISSEVPQNLSASRPQDRQFILSSKKLLLSDSGFYLCAWSVRFETSGYDTQYFGPGTRLTVL.

The chain carries TRBV5-1 and TRBJ2-1; 7 positions match TRBD2. The germline V gene encodes CDR1 SGHRS and CDR2 YFSETQ. This CDR3 has 15 residues. J gave up 4 bases and V 4 bases, and 8 bases lay outside the gene matches. This chain's CDR3 is CASSPGTKGYNEQFF. The DNA of the CDR3 is TGCGCCAGCAGCCCCGGGACTAAGGGATACAATGAGCAGTTCTTC.

The J gene is TRBJ2-7, the V gene TRBV28, with TRBD2 identical over 8 bases. Germline loops: CDR1 MDHEN, CDR2 SYDVKM. V shed 3 bases, J shed 1 base, and the junction held 5 bases outside the gene matches. The CDR3 extends over 15 amino acids. The CDR3 reads CASSLSLAGSYEQYF. The CDR3 bases are TGTGCCAGCAGTTTGAGCCTAGCGGGTTCCTACGAGCAGTACTTC.

The chain uses TRBV28 and TRBJ1-1; D not resolved. Trimming removed 0 bases from V and 0 bases from J, with 8 bases in between. The CDR3 sequence is 15 residues long. Germline V gives CDR1 MDHEN, CDR2 SYDVKM. The CDR3 region has the DNA TGTGCCAGCAGTTTATGTGACACCTTGAACACTGAAGCTTTCTTT. It is translated as CASSLCDTLNTEAFF.

The V and J genes are TRBV19 and TRBJ1-2, with 8 bases identical to TRBD1. Trimming removed 4 bases from V and 2 bases from J; junction bases left unmatched: 9. This CDR3 is 16 amino acids long. Germline V lookup: CDR1 LNHDA, CDR2 SQIVND (reference sequence). The CDR3 loop reads CASSTVDRDWNYGYTF. CDR3 nucleotides: TGTGCCAGTAGTACCGTGGACAGGGACTGGAACTATGGCTACACCTTC. Full variable domain (missing parts from reference TRBV19 and TRBJ1-2): DGGITQSPKYLFRKEGQNVTLSCEQNLNHDAMYWYRQDPGQGLRLIYYSQIVNDFQKGDIAEGYSVSREKKESFPLTVTSAQKNPTAFYLCASSTVDRDWNYGYTFGSGTRLTVV.

The chain carries TRBV13 and TRBJ2-3; D uncertain. V lost 6 bases, J lost 0 bases, and 13 bases lay in between. The germline CDR1 and CDR2 sequences are PRHDT and FYEKMQ (reference sequence). The CDR3 has 15 amino acids. The CDR3 region has the DNA TGTGCCAGCAGATACAGACACCGCAGCACAGATACGCAGTATTTT. Amino acid sequence: CASRYRHRSTDTQYF.

The CDR3 region has the DNA TGTGCCAGTAGTACCGGACTAGCTGATACGCAGTATTTT. This translates into CASSTGLADTQYF. The chain couples TRBV19 to TRBJ2-3; 8 nucleotides line up with TRBD2. CDR3 length: 13 amino acids. Germline-derived CDR1 and CDR2 are LNHDA and SQIVND (reference sequence). V lost 4 bases to trimming and J lost 6 bases; unmatched junction nucleotides: 3.

The V and J genes are TRBV6-1 and TRBJ2-7; no definite D call. CDR1 and CDR2 from the germline V gene are MNHNS and SASEGT. The CDR3 is 15 amino acids. V was trimmed by 1 base and J by 0 bases, leaving 10 bases between them. CDR3 amino acids: CASSEGGSSSYEQYF. The CDR3 nucleotides read TGTGCCAGCAGTGAAGGAGGCAGCTCCTCCTACGAGCAGTACTTC.